The 21 T cell receptor beta chains presented below share a single source sample, sequenced in a study of T-cell memory formation after mild COVID-19. Via MiXCR, TCRdb re-called the 5' RACE reads, giving one row per CDR3 protein. The sample includes over 55,000 distinct CDR3 sequences, more than 9% of them seen just once. Sample: PBMCs or a T cell subset sorted from them (not recorded which). These receptors all stem from a man aged 18 to 29 who had mild COVID-19 (a few samples of this study predate the infection). Cell type and time point are not known.

This clonotype was seen a handful of times. This chain uses TRBV20-1 with TRBJ2-1, with TRBD1 as a possible D gene (5 bases). Germline CDR1 is DFQATT and CDR2 is SNEGSKA (reference sequence). There are 13 residues in the CDR3. V lost 4 bases and J 9 bases, leaving 16 bases between the germline ends. In DNA, the CDR3 is TGCAGTGCTACAGGGAATCGGCCCGGTGAGCAGTTCTTC. It codes for CSATGNRPGEQFF.

The J gene is TRBJ2-7, the V gene TRBV29-1, with a tentative D call TRBD1 (6 bases). Per germline, CDR1 SQVTM and CDR2 ANQGSEA. V was pared by 1 base and J by 1 base, with 20 bases between. This CDR3 region has 17 residues. In DNA, the CDR3 is TGCAGCGTTGAAGGTTTTAGAGGGGGAGCTGGTTCCTACGAGCAGTACTTC. Protein: CSVEGFRGGAGSYEQYF.

The J gene is TRBJ1-2, the V gene TRBV5-1; D call uncertain. CDR1 is SGHRS, CDR2 YFSETQ, per germline. The CDR3 has 13 residues. The V gene lost 9 bases and the J gene lost 0 bases, with 12 bases spanning the gap. The CDR3 DNA sequence: TGCGCCACCACCGACGGAGCTAACTATGGCTACACCTTC. It is translated as CATTDGANYGYTF. Supplemented by reference TRBV5-1 and TRBJ1-2, the full variable domain reads KAGVTQTPRYLIKTRGQQVTLSCSPISGHRSVSWYQQTPGQGLQFLFEYFSETQRNKGNFPGRFSGRQFSNSRSEMNVSTLELGDSALYLCATTDGANYGYTFGSGTRLTVV.

This clonotype was seen many times. The chain employs TRBV5-1 and TRBJ2-3; 8 nucleotides agree with TRBD2. This CDR3 has 14 amino acids. Germline V gene data show CDR1 as SGHRS and CDR2 as YFSETQ. Trimming removed 7 bases from V and 2 bases from J; junction bases left unmatched: 6. The CDR3 nucleotides are TGCGCCAGCTCGCTTAGCGGGGACACAGATACGCAGTATTTT. This sequence encodes CASSLSGDTDTQYF.

The chain employs TRBV7-2 and TRBJ2-3; D may be TRBD2 (6 bases). V gave up 3 bases and J gave up 4 bases, with 11 bases separating them. In germline, CDR1 is SGHTA, CDR2 FQGNSA. The CDR3 is made up of 14 amino acids. CDR3 nucleotide sequence: TGTGCCAGCAGCTTTGCGGGGAGTTCAGATACGCAGTATTTT. This translates into CASSFAGSSDTQYF.

This clonotype was recorded at least ten times. V is TRBV5-1 and J is TRBJ1-1; unclear D gene. Germline V gene lookup returns CDR1 SGHRS and CDR2 YFSETQ. The CDR3 sequence is 13 residues long. V was pared by 5 bases and J by 8 bases, with 16 bases between. CDR3 nucleotides: TGCGCCAGCAGACCGACTGAAGCAAAGGAAGCTTTCTTT. Its protein product is CASRPTEAKEAFF.

In its sample, this clonotype was seen many times. The CDR3 sequence: CASSRGQGETQYF. The CDR3 nucleotides read TGCGCCAGCAGCCGCGGACAGGGTGAGACCCAGTACTTC. V gene TRBV5-1 combines with J gene TRBJ2-5, with 8 bases that match TRBD1. With V trimmed by 4 bases and J by 5 bases, 4 bases remained unmatched. The germline gives CDR1 SGHRS, CDR2 YFSETQ. CDR3 length equals 13 residues.

This chain uses TRBV4-1 with TRBJ2-5; D may correspond to TRBD1 or TRBD2 (5 bases each). Germline assignment: CDR1 MGHRA and CDR2 YSYEKL. The length of the CDR3 is 15 residues. The V end was cut by 3 bases, the J end by 4 bases, with 15 bases between. CDR3 amino acids: CASSQGSGTAETQYF. CDR3 coding DNA: TGCGCCAGCAGCCAGGGTTCAGGGACGGCAGAGACCCAGTACTTC.

This clonotype came up many times. The V call is TRBV4-3, the J call TRBJ2-1; the match to TRBD1 covers 8 bases. The germline V gene encodes CDR1 LGHNA and CDR2 YSLEER. Germline trimming cut 5 bases from V and 2 bases from J; bases unmatched to any gene: 2. The CDR3 sequence is 14 residues long. The CDR3 reads CASSYRGTYNEQFF. CDR3 bases: TGCGCCAGCAGCTACAGGGGGACCTACAATGAGCAGTTCTTC.

On this clonotype itself: It is unclear where the CDR3 begins or ends on the DNA, so no DNA is shown, and the CDR3 is as TCRdb lists it. V gene TRBV14 combines with J gene TRBJ1-4. The CDR3 has 18 amino acids, counting both end residues. The germline V gene has CDR1 SGHDN and CDR2 FVKESK. The CDR3 is CASSQDQDSDLRQKNCFF.

This clonotype was detected only a few times. The rearrangement links TRBV7-2 to TRBJ2-3; 8 bases match TRBD2. Looked up from germline, CDR1 is SGHTA and CDR2 is FQGNSA. V was pared by 3 bases and J by 2 bases, with 1 base of the junction left unmatched. The CDR3 loop spans 14 amino acids. CDR3 sequence (DNA): TGTGCCAGCAGCTTCGGGGGGGTCACAGATACGCAGTATTTT. Translated: CASSFGGVTDTQYF.

The chain combines TRBV20-1 with TRBJ1-1; no clear D. V was clipped by 0 bases and J by 2 bases, with 10 bases between them. This CDR3 spans 14 amino acids. The germline gives CDR1 DFQATT, CDR2 SNEGSKA (reference sequence). The CDR3 DNA reads as TGCAGTGCTAGAGATTTCTCTTCCAACACTGAAGCTTTCTTT. This sequence encodes CSARDFSSNTEAFF.

J is TRBJ2-3 and V is TRBV20-1, with 10 bases that match TRBD1. Germline V lookup: CDR1 DFQATT, CDR2 SNEGSKA (reference sequence). The CDR3 contains 15 residues. The trim removed 4 bases at V and 5 bases at J, leaving 9 bases unmatched. This CDR3 is CSAIPGTGVKDTQYF. The CDR3 DNA sequence: TGCAGTGCTATACCCGGGACAGGGGTAAAAGATACGCAGTATTTT.

The rearrangement uses TRBV7-9 and TRBJ1-5; D call uncertain. The V gene's germline CDR1 is SEHNR and CDR2 FQNEAQ (reference sequence). The V gene lost 1 base and the J gene lost 3 bases, with 10 bases spanning the gap. This CDR3 is built from 15 residues. This chain's CDR3 is CASSLEGGSNQPQHF. The CDR3 nucleotides are TGTGCCAGCAGCTTAGAAGGTGGGTCCAATCAGCCCCAGCATTTT.

The chain joins TRBV11-2 to TRBJ2-3; 12 bases agree with TRBD1. Unmatched junction bases numbered 8, after V lost 0 bases and J lost 4 bases. This CDR3 comprises 18 residues. Germline CDR1 SGHAT, CDR2 FQNNGV. This chain's CDR3 is CASSLEVPGQGASDTQYF. In DNA, the CDR3 is TGTGCCAGCAGCTTAGAGGTCCCGGGACAGGGGGCATCAGATACGCAGTATTTT. Filled out from reference TRBV11-2 and TRBJ2-3, the complete variable domain reads EAGVAQSPRYKIIEKRQSVAFWCNPISGHATLYWYQQILGQGPKLLIQFQNNGVVDDSQLPKDRFSAERLKGVDSTLKIQPAKLEDSAVYLCASSLEVPGQGASDTQYFGPGTRLTVL.

This clonotype showed up just a few times. The gene calls are TRBV5-5 and TRBJ1-1; D gene uncertain. This CDR3 comprises 15 residues. The germline V and J ends were trimmed by 4 bases and 3 bases, with 16 bases remaining between them. The germline V gene has CDR1 SGHKS and CDR2 YYEKEE (reference sequence). CDR3 region: CASSTAAEGYTEAFF. CDR3 sequence (DNA): TGTGCCAGCAGCACCGCGGCAGAGGGATACACTGAAGCTTTCTTT.

CDR3 in amino acids: CASSFVDDTGELFF. CDR3 sequence (DNA): TGTGCCAGCAGCTTCGTTGATGACACCGGGGAGCTGTTTTTT. This chain links TRBV5-4 with TRBJ2-2; the D is unclear. The V and J ends lost 2 bases and 3 bases respectively, with 8 bases between them. Per the germline V gene, CDR1 is SGHNT and CDR2 is YYREEE (reference sequence). The CDR3 consists of 14 residues.

The chain's CDR3 is CASSRAASYNEQFF. Here the CDR3 DNA reads TGTGCCAGCTCCCGCGCGGCTAGCTACAATGAGCAGTTCTTC. The chain links TRBV18 to TRBJ2-1; D is unresolved. Germline V lookup: CDR1 KGHSH, CDR2 LQKENI. This CDR3 spans 14 amino acids. The germline V and J ends were trimmed by 6 bases and 3 bases, with 12 bases remaining between them. The full variable domain, its missing parts supplied by reference TRBV18 and TRBJ2-1, is NAGVMQNPRHLVRRRGQEARLRCSPMKGHSHVYWYRQLPEEGLKFMVYLQKENIIDESGMPKERFSAEFPKEGPSILRIQQVVRGDSAAYFCASSRAASYNEQFFGPGTRLTVL.

This clonotype came up many times. V and J are TRBV5-5 and TRBJ2-1; 9 bases match TRBD2. CDR1 and CDR2 (germline): SGHKS, YYEKEE (reference sequence). The CDR3 contains 13 residues. Trimming removed 2 bases from V and 14 bases from J; junction bases left unmatched: 8. CDR3 residues: CASSFLAGGPEFF. CDR3 bases: TGTGCCAGCAGCTTTCTTGCGGGGGGGCCGGAGTTCTTC.

This clonotype occurred many times. The chain couples TRBV12-3 or TRBV12-4 to TRBJ2-7; no definite D call. V lost 1 base and J 4 bases, leaving 5 bases between the germline ends. CDR3 length equals 12 residues. The CDR3 nucleotides read TGTGCCAGCAGTTTAGAAGGGTACGAGCAGTACTTC. Translated, it gives CASSLEGYEQYF.

At least ten counts were recorded for this clonotype. The chain employs TRBV6-1 and TRBJ2-3; D gene ambiguous. This CDR3 has 12 amino acids. Germline loops: CDR1 MNHNS, CDR2 SASEGT. V was pared by 2 bases and J by 5 bases, with 5 bases between. The CDR3 loop is CASSEWEDTQYF. The CDR3 DNA reads TGTGCCAGCAGTGAATGGGAAGATACGCAGTATTTT.